Listed below are T cell receptor beta chains from one sample, sequenced in a study of shared clonotypes between healthy human individuals. Sequencing was performed with immunoSEQ multiplex PCR; in TCRdb, only in-frame clones are kept and a portion is missing. The table includes about 1.1 million clones, 60% to 85% detected once. Sequenced: memory CD4+ T cells from PBMCs. All receptors come from a man between 18 and 35 years old in good health. Some clones in this sample may be carry-over from other donors' samples. The CDR3 runs from the conserved cysteine through the conserved F or W. Each record gives: J gene, clone size, CDR3 length, V gene, CDR3 protein. Size tells how often a clone was seen (once, few, many) or the class of an expanded clone, and some rows leave it out.

J: TRBJ2-7; size: NA; length: 15; V: TRBV28; CDR3: CASSFTTPGTYEQYF
J: TRBJ1-1; size: NA; length: 17; V: TRBV10-3; CDR3: CAISDFRTGAGGTEAFF
J: TRBJ2-1; size: NA; length: 14; V: TRBV27; CDR3: CASSFGGSYNEQFF
J: TRBJ1-2; size: NA; length: 13; V: TRBV7-2; CDR3: CASSSGQVSGYTF
J: TRBJ2-3; size: NA; length: 14; V: TRBV19; CDR3: CASRPGLAADTQYF
J: TRBJ2-3; size: NA; length: 17; V: TRBV7-9; CDR3: CASSALPRDPSTDTQYF
J: TRBJ2-3; size: NA; length: 16; V: TRBV6-5; CDR3: CASSWGSGRGTDTQYF
J: TRBJ2-3; size: NA; length: 17; V: TRBV5-1; CDR3: CASRDRTSGRNTDTQYF
J: TRBJ2-3; size: NA; length: 14; V: TRBV11-2; CDR3: CASSFTLGTDTQYF
J: TRBJ2-4; size: NA; length: 14; V: TRBV18; CDR3: CASSPDRAKNIQYF
J: TRBJ1-1; size: NA; length: 14; V: TRBV5-1; CDR3: CASSLWGVNTEAFF
J: TRBJ2-7; size: NA; length: 14; V: TRBV6-5; CDR3: CASSFRGQGGEQYF
J: TRBJ2-5; size: NA; length: 16; V: TRBV5-1; CDR3: CASSLGEAQREETQYF
J: TRBJ1-1; size: NA; length: 15; V: TRBV28; CDR3: CASIPPAGMNTEAFF
J: TRBJ2-7; size: NA; length: 13; V: TRBV10-3; CDR3: CAMSPSGPYEQYF
J: TRBJ2-5; size: NA; length: 16; V: TRBV11-3; CDR3: CASSRYGQGTEETQYF
J: TRBJ2-5; size: NA; length: 16; V: TRBV27; CDR3: CASSLWGLGGQETQYF
J: TRBJ2-2; size: NA; length: 14; V: TRBV7-3; CDR3: CASSLRLGAGELFF
J: TRBJ2-3; size: NA; length: 14; V: TRBV7-9; CDR3: CASSQYGVGDTQYF
J: TRBJ1-1; size: NA; length: 13; V: TRBV9; CDR3: CASSGGLGTEAFF
J: TRBJ1-1; size: NA; length: 15; V: TRBV28; CDR3: CASSFGRGRETEAFF
J: TRBJ1-2; size: NA; length: 13; V: TRBV30; CDR3: CAWSVGRAVGYTF
J: TRBJ2-4; size: few; length: 14; V: TRBV5-4; CDR3: CASSLDLAKNIQYF
J: TRBJ2-2; size: NA; length: 14; V: TRBV29-1; CDR3: CSVLPGGRTGELFF
J: TRBJ2-1; size: NA; length: 15; V: TRBV19; CDR3: CASMGGRSSYNEQFF
J: TRBJ2-1; size: NA; length: 17; V: TRBV5-1; CDR3: CASSSRGLAGVGNEQFF
J: TRBJ2-3; size: few; length: 13; V: TRBV19; CDR3: CASNRDFTDTQYF
J: TRBJ2-5; size: NA; length: 13; V: TRBV29-1; CDR3: CSARPGMQETQYF
J: TRBJ1-5; size: once; length: 13; V: TRBV6-5; CDR3: CASSSTGNQPQHF
J: TRBJ1-2; size: NA; length: 13; V: TRBV18; CDR3: CASSKTGVYGYTF
J: TRBJ1-2; size: NA; length: 14; V: TRBV5-1; CDR3: CASSPAGTNYGYTF
J: TRBJ1-4; size: many; length: 13; V: TRBV27; CDR3: CASSFGPGKKLFF
J: TRBJ2-1; size: NA; length: 13; V: TRBV6-5; CDR3: CASSYQGYNEQFF
J: TRBJ2-1; size: NA; length: 14; V: TRBV5-1; CDR3: CASSLRGEGDVQFF
J: TRBJ2-4; size: once; length: 15; V: TRBV9; CDR3: CASSVEGGAKNIQYF
J: TRBJ2-5; size: NA; length: 11; V: TRBV28; CDR3: CASSAQETQYF
J: TRBJ1-2; size: NA; length: 15; V: TRBV7-9; CDR3: CASSLRGQGFSGYTF
J: TRBJ1-2; size: NA; length: 14; V: TRBV7-2; CDR3: CASSFDRVGGGYTF
J: TRBJ2-6; size: NA; length: 16; V: TRBV18; CDR3: CASSPVGGSGANVLTF
J: TRBJ1-4; size: NA; length: 13; V: TRBV6-6; CDR3: CASSYRRNEKLFF
J: TRBJ1-5; size: NA; length: 17; V: TRBV2; CDR3: CASTRSGADLSNQPQHF
J: TRBJ2-2; size: NA; length: 16; V: TRBV11-3; CDR3: CASSLGTRGDTGELFF
J: TRBJ1-2; size: NA; length: 17; V: TRBV6-1; CDR3: CASSEGGPGLFNYGYTF
J: TRBJ2-7; size: NA; length: 15; V: TRBV6-5; CDR3: CASSYSGRGSYEQYF
J: TRBJ1-2; size: many; length: 13; V: TRBV2; CDR3: CASTGQGNYGYTF
J: TRBJ2-5; size: NA; length: 15; V: TRBV5-1; CDR3: CASSLGLGLAETQYF
J: TRBJ1-2; size: NA; length: 14; V: TRBV19; CDR3: CASTPRPRDYGYTF
J: TRBJ2-2; size: NA; length: 14; V: TRBV7-2; CDR3: CASSPPLSTGELFF